This T cell receptor (beta chain) appears in the sequencing data of a study of PD-1 blockade in classical Hodgkin lymphoma. The method was immunoSEQ multiplex PCR; TCRdb's version includes in-frame clones alone and lacks a portion of them. Of about 58,000 clones detected, less than 95% appear once; the ten largest clones hold 8% to 13%. Patients all relapsed after autologous stem cell transplantation, and there was variation in brentuximab vedotin exposure. The CDR3 covers 15 residues. Germline values: CDR1 SGHTA, CDR2 FQGTGA. V was clipped by 4 bases and J by 4 bases; unmatched bases: 8. This clone was recorded once.

This rearrangement joins TRBV7-3 to TRBJ2-7; TRBD1 agrees at 9 bases. The origin of this receptor is a human donor with classical Hodgkin lymphoma. Sequencing used peripheral blood mononuclear cells (PBMCs), obtained before the second cycle of nivolumab. The CDR3 loop is CASSYAGTGFYEQYF. CDR3 DNA sequence: TGTGCCAGCAGCTATGCCGGGACAGGGTTTTACGAGCAGTACTTC.